Below, 25 T cell receptor beta chains from the same sample are listed, as sequenced in a study of T cells in Graves' hyperthyroidism and ophthalmopathy (dated by TCRdb to between 2018 and 2021). The library relied on multiplex PCR. TCRdb shows the sequencer as Illumina HiSeq 2000. The TCR beta CDR3 regions were amplified from the RNA transcripts. A first-round RT-PCR of the TCR CDR3 used the HTBI primer set with the Qiagen OneStep RT-PCR kit. The raw public reads went through TCRdb reprocessing: fastp at Q25, MiXCR clone calling, in-frame beta chains kept. Merged by CDR3 protein, the rows form single entries marked with the most common genes and DNA. This sample holds roughly 570,000 distinct CDR3 sequences; roughly 46% were observed only once. Of the sample, over 15% is held by the ten largest clones. Sequenced material: peripheral blood or thyroid tissue (not recorded which). These receptors were obtained from an adult woman with Graves' disease, either hyperthyroidism or ophthalmopathy (not recorded which).

This chain links TRBV28 with TRBJ1-4, with a possible D match to TRBD1 (6 bases). The CDR3 has 14 residues. The ends were cut back, 3 bases at V and 5 bases at J, with 10 bases in the middle. Germline V lookup: CDR1 MDHEN, CDR2 SYDVKM. Here the CDR3 DNA reads TGTGCCAGCAGTTTCCAAGGGGGAAATGAAAAACTGTTTTTT. Its translation: CASSFQGGNEKLFF.

At least ten counts were recorded for this clonotype. The V call is TRBV28, the J call TRBJ1-2; D may be TRBD1 (5 bases). Germline V gene lookup returns CDR1 MDHEN and CDR2 SYDVKM. The CDR3 runs 15 residues. The V end lost 4 bases, the J end lost 3 bases, and 15 bases lay between the germline ends. The CDR3 region has the DNA TGTGCCAGCAGTTCACTTCGTCAGGGACACTATGGCTACACCTTC. It yields the protein CASSSLRQGHYGYTF.

This clonotype was seen repeatedly, ten times or more. The germline gene is not matched at one end of the junction; a read error may be the cause. The chain is built from TRBV7-7 and TRBJ2-5; 8 positions agree with TRBD1. The CDR3 loop spans 16 amino acids. Germline V lookup: CDR1 SSHAT, CDR2 FNYEAQ (reference sequence). The CDR3 region is CASSPTGAKTQETQYF. As DNA, the CDR3 is TGTGCTAGCAGCCCGACAGGGGCCAAAACCCAAGAGACCCAGTACTTC.

Ten or more counts support this clonotype. This rearrangement joins TRBV20-1 to TRBJ2-7; 7 bases line up with TRBD1. There are 13 residues in the CDR3. Losses at the gene ends were 7 bases for V and 0 bases for J; bases not matched to a gene: 6. The germline gives CDR1 DFQATT, CDR2 SNEGSKA (reference sequence). Here the CDR3 DNA reads TGCAGTGTTAAGACAGGGAACTCCTACGAGCAGTACTTC. The encoded protein is CSVKTGNSYEQYF.

The CDR3 spells CASSPLTSHNEQYF. In nucleotides, the CDR3 is TGCGCCAGCAGCCCTCTGACTAGCCACAATGAGCAGTACTTC. The rearrangement links TRBV5-1 to TRBJ2-7, with 7 bases lining up with TRBD2. The germline V gene encodes CDR1 SGHRS and CDR2 YFSETQ. There are 14 residues in the CDR3. Unmatched junction bases numbered 11, after V lost 4 bases and J lost 7 bases.

This clonotype was recorded many times. This chain connects TRBV25-1 to TRBJ2-7; maybe TRBD2 (6 bases). This CDR3 has 15 residues. The V end lost 4 bases, the J end lost 0 bases, and 13 bases lay between the germline ends. In germline, CDR1 is MGHDK, CDR2 SYGVNS. The CDR3 loop reads CASSADRDFSYEQYF. The CDR3 region has the DNA TGTGCCAGCAGTGCGGACCGGGACTTCTCCTACGAGCAGTACTTC.

This clonotype showed up just a few times. One junction end disagrees with the germline gene, perhaps due to a read error. The CDR3 here is CASKRPTGELYF. The CDR3 nucleotides are TGTGCCAGCAAGAGACCAACCGGGGAGCTGTACTTC. This rearrangement joins TRBV7-9 to TRBJ2-7; D possibly corresponds to TRBD2 (5 bases). The germline CDR1 and CDR2 sequences are SEHNR and FQNEAQ (reference sequence). The CDR3 length is 12 residues.

CDR3 residues: CASSPPPSIRETQYF. CDR3 DNA: TGTGCCAGCAGCCCTCCCCCTAGTATCCGGGAGACCCAGTACTTC. This chain connects TRBV11-2 to TRBJ2-5; D is undetermined. The CDR3 extends over 15 amino acids. V lost 5 bases and J 5 bases, leaving 18 bases between the germline ends. CDR1 is SGHAT, CDR2 FQNNGV, per germline.

A remark on this clonotype: Relative to the germline gene, one junction end is altered; a read error may explain this. J is TRBJ1-6 and V is TRBV2; D may be TRBD1 (6 bases). The CDR3 contains 15 residues. Germline CDR1 reads SNHLY; CDR2 reads FYNNEI. The CDR3 DNA follows: TGTGCCACCAGAGGGGGTAACTCCTATAATTCACCCCTCCACTTC. Protein sequence: CATRGGNSYNSPLHF.

In regard to this clonotype: This clone may be a read error of a much larger clone one base away. V gene TRBV7-9 combines with J gene TRBJ1-1; D possibly corresponds to TRBD1 (6 bases). Germline V gene sequence: CDR1 SEHNR, CDR2 FQNEAQ (reference sequence). Trimming pared 7 bases from V and 9 bases from J, leaving 12 bases between. The CDR3 spans 11 residues. CDR3 DNA sequence: TGTGCCAGCACCGAGGGGGAAAAAGCTTTCTTT. It yields the protein CASTEGEKAFF. The complete variable domain, with remaining parts taken from reference TRBV7-9 and TRBJ1-1, reads DTGVSQNPRHKITKRGQNVTFRCDPISEHNRLYWYRQTLGQGPEFLTYFQNEAQLEKSRLLSDRFSAERPKGSFSTLEIQRTEQGDSAMYLCASTEGEKAFFGQGTRLTVV.

The chain uses TRBV7-3 and TRBJ2-5; a possible D gene is TRBD2 (6 bases). CDR3 length: 15 residues. V was trimmed by 6 bases and J by 5 bases, leaving 19 bases between them. Germline CDR1 SGHTA, CDR2 FQGTGA. The CDR3 region is CASSRRRDGGETQYF. For the CDR3, the DNA is TGTGCCAGCAGTAGACGACGGGACGGAGGGGAGACCCAGTACTTC.

With respect to this clonotype: The germline gene is not matched at one end of the junction; a read error may be the cause. The rearrangement joins TRBV10-3 to TRBJ1-1, with a weak D call TRBD1 (5 bases). The CDR3 runs 12 residues. Per the germline V gene, CDR1 is ENHRY and CDR2 is SYGVKD. The CDR3, as DNA: TGTGCCAGCAGTTCAGGGTTGTATGAAGCTTTCTTT. This translates into CASSSGLYEAFF.

This clonotype was seen many times. This chain joins TRBV6-6 and TRBJ1-1, with D possibly matching TRBD1 (5 bases). This CDR3 spans 14 amino acids. Per germline, CDR1 MNHNY and CDR2 SVGAGI (reference sequence). Between the trimmed V and J ends, which lost 7 bases and 2 bases, there was a span of 14 bases. The CDR3 DNA reads TGTGCCAGCACCCTCGACAGATCTAACACTGAAGCTTTCTTT. This gives the protein CASTLDRSNTEAFF.

This clonotype was recorded once. The germline gene is not matched at one end of the junction; a read error may be the cause. The rearrangement joins TRBV7-8 to TRBJ2-7, with 7 bases fitting TRBD2. CDR3 length: 16 amino acids. CDR1 and CDR2 from the germline V gene are SGHVS and FQNEAQ. CDR3 protein: CASSLAPSGGPYEHYF. CDR3 sequence (DNA): TGTGCCAGCAGCTTAGCCCCTAGCGGAGGACCCTACGAGCATTACTTC.

In regard to this clonotype: Compared with germline, one end of the junction differs, possibly owing to a read error. This sequence joins TRBV2 and TRBJ2-1; 8 positions match TRBD2. The CDR3 sequence is 16 residues long. Looked up from germline, CDR1 is SNHLY and CDR2 is FYNNEI. The CDR3 sequence: CATSDSLGLGYNEQFF. CDR3 nucleotides: TGTGCCACCAGTGACTCCCTGGGACTAGGTTACAATGAGCAGTTCTTC.

The rearrangement uses TRBV7-9 and TRBJ2-7; maybe TRBD2 (5 bases). The CDR3 is 14 amino acids. V dropped 5 bases and J dropped 2 bases, with 13 bases sitting between them. Germline V gives CDR1 SEHNR, CDR2 FQNEAQ (reference sequence). The DNA for the CDR3 is TGTGCCAGCAGCCGAGGGAGTTCTGCCTACGAGCAGTACTTC. As protein: CASSRGSSAYEQYF.

At least ten counts were recorded for this clonotype. The V and J genes are TRBV2 and TRBJ1-2; D remains unclear. This CDR3 contains 11 residues. The germline CDR1 and CDR2 sequences are SNHLY and FYNNEI. V gave up 4 bases and J gave up 6 bases, with 6 bases separating them. Here the CDR3 reads CASSGMDGYTF. CDR3 in DNA: TGTGCCAGCAGTGGCATGGATGGCTACACCTTC.

The V gene is TRBV5-6, the J gene TRBJ2-7, with D possibly being TRBD1 (6 bases). The V end was cut by 4 bases, the J end by 4 bases, with 12 bases between. The CDR3 length is 13 residues. Germline CDR1 is SGHDT and CDR2 is YYEEEE. CDR3 coding DNA: TGTGCCAGCAGCCTCGGGACAAAATACGAGCAGTACTTC. Translated: CASSLGTKYEQYF.

This chain's CDR3 is CASSQRQGGMMETQYF. For the CDR3, the DNA is TGTGCCAGCAGTCAACGACAGGGGGGGATGATGGAGACCCAGTACTTC. The V call is TRBV12-3 or TRBV12-4, the J call TRBJ2-5, with TRBD1 identical over 9 bases. J lost 5 bases, V lost 5 bases, and 12 bases had no gene match. The CDR3 extends over 16 amino acids.

Many counts were recorded for this clonotype. The chain employs TRBV7-3 and TRBJ1-6, with TRBD1 matching over 8 bases. This CDR3 contains 16 residues. V gave up 0 bases and J gave up 9 bases; unmatched junction bases: 7. CDR1 SGHTA and CDR2 FQGTGA come from the germline V gene. The CDR3 reads CASSLTAGGRGSPLHF. CDR3 sequence (DNA): TGTGCCAGCAGCTTAACCGCAGGGGGCAGAGGTTCACCCCTCCACTTT. Full variable domain (missing parts from reference TRBV7-3 and TRBJ1-6): GAGVSQTPSNKVTEKGKYVELRCDPISGHTALYWYRQSLGQGPEFLIYFQGTGAADDSGLPNDRFFAVRPEGSVSTLKIQRTERGDSAVYLCASSLTAGGRGSPLHFGNGTRLTVT.

Comments on this clonotype: The conserved closing phenylalanine or tryptophan is absent in this CDR3, likely reflecting a read error. It is unclear where the CDR3 begins or ends on the DNA, so no DNA is shown, and the CDR3 is as TCRdb lists it. J is TRBJ1-1 and V is TRBV11-2; the table's D call, TRBD1, has no DNA check behind it. Germline values: CDR1 SGHAT, CDR2 FQNNGV. The length of the CDR3 is 9 amino acids, counting both ends. CDR3 loop: CASSLSRVS.

This clonotype has a single count. The V and J genes are TRBV15 and TRBJ1-6, with D possibly being TRBD1 (5 bases). CDR3 length: 14 residues. Trimming took off 5 bases at V and 7 bases at J, with 12 bases between the two ends. Germline V CDR1 and CDR2: LNHNV, YYDKDF (reference sequence). CDR3 coding DNA: TGTGCCACCAGCCGACCGACAGTGAATTCACCCCTCCACTTT. Translating gives CATSRPTVNSPLHF.

The chain has TRBV7-6 and TRBJ1-5, with TRBD1 matching 8 bases. CDR1 and CDR2 (germline): SGHVS, FNYEAQ. The trim removed 3 bases at V and 4 bases at J, leaving 5 bases unmatched. The CDR3 has 15 amino acids. The CDR3: CASSFRTGPNQPQHF. For the CDR3, the DNA is TGTGCCAGCAGCTTTAGGACAGGGCCTAATCAGCCCCAGCATTTT.

On this clonotype itself: This CDR3 fails to terminate in the conserved phenylalanine or tryptophan, so it likely reflects a read error. Because the CDR3's place on the DNA is in doubt, the DNA is left out and the CDR3 is given as listed by TCRdb. The genes are TRBV7-9 and TRBJ1-4. Germline loops: CDR1 SEHNR, CDR2 FQNEAQ (reference sequence). Ends included, the CDR3 has 11 residues. CDR3 region: CASSLAGERTY.

This clonotype was found many times. This chain links TRBV12-3 or TRBV12-4 with TRBJ2-6, with a weak D call TRBD2 (5 bases). Trimming pared 5 bases from V and 4 bases from J, leaving 9 bases between. The CDR3 has 14 residues. Here the CDR3 reads CASSGGLGANVLTF. CDR3 DNA: TGTGCCAGCAGTGGTGGACTCGGGGCCAACGTCCTGACTTTC.